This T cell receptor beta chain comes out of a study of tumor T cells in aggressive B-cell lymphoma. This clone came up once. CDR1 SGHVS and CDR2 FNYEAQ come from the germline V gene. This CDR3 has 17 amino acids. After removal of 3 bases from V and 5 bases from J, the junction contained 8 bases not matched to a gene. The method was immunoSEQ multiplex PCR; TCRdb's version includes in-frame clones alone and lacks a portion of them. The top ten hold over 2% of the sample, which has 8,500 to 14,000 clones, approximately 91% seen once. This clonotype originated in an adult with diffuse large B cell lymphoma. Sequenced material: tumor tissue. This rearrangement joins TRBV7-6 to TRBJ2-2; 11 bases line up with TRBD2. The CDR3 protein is CASSLTTSGSTTGELFF. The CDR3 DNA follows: TGTGCCAGCAGCTTGACAACTAGCGGGAGTACGACCGGGGAGCTGTTTTTT. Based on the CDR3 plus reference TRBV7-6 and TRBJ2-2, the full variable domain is GAGVSQSPRYKVTKRGQDVALRCDPISGHVSLYWYRQALGQGPEFLTYFNYEAQQDKSGLPNDRFSAERPEGSISTLTIQRTEQRDSAMYRCASSLTTSGSTTGELFFGEGSRLTVL.